The subject of this entry is one T cell receptor (beta chain). The antigen remains undetermined. A much larger clone differs from this one at a single base, so this may be a read error. For the second PCR, which ran for roughly 7 to 11 cycles, a sample-barcoded 5' primer and a J-beta primer mix were used. TCRdb used MiXCR to reprocess the 5' RACE reads, holding one entry per CDR3 protein. The table records approximately 1,000,000 distinct CDR3 sequences, approximately 38% of them present only once. This entry comes from a study of blood T cells in healthy people across ages. General study points: In these data, TCR beta diversity tracked strongly with naive T cell percentage.

The CDR3 has 15 residues. Looked up from germline, CDR1 is SGHTA and CDR2 is FQGNSA. Trimming removed 5 bases at V and 7 bases at J, with 21 bases between. This sequence joins TRBV7-2 and TRBJ2-7, with no clear D. Sequenced material: blood. The TCR sequence derives from a man in his late teens or twenties in good health. The CDR3 nucleotides are TGTGCCAGCAGCCGAAGACTGGACCCCCTCAATGAGCAGTACTTC. It translates to CASSRRLDPLNEQYF.